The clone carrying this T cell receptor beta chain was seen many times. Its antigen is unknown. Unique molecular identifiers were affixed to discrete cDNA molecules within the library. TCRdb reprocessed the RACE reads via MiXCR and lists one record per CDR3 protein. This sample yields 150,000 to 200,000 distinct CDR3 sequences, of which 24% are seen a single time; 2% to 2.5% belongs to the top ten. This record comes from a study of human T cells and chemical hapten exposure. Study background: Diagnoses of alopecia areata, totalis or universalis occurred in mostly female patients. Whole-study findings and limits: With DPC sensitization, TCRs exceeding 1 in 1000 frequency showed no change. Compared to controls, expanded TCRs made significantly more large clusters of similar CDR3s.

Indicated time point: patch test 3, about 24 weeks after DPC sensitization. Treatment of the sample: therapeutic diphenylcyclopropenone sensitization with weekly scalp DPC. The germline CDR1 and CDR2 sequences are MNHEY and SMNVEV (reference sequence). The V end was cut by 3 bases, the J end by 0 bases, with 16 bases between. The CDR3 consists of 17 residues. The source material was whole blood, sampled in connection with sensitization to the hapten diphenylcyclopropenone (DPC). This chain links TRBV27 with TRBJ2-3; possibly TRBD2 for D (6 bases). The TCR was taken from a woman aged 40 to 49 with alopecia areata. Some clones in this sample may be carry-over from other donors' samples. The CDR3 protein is CASSFERAVTSTDTQYF. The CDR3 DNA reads TGTGCCAGCAGTTTTGAGCGGGCAGTTACTAGCACAGATACGCAGTATTTT.